Each of the 20 T cell receptor beta chains below was sequenced from the same sample in a study of control samples from healthy donors and cancer patients. Assay: immunoSEQ multiplex PCR; the TCRdb copy retains only in-frame clones and omits some. This repertoire shows more than 75,000 clones, approximately 81% found once; its top ten account for roughly a tenth. The sample comprised blood. Receptor source: a woman aged 25 to 45 in good health.

A few counts support this clone. The chain carries TRBV7-6 and TRBJ2-2; D is uncertain. Trimming took 4 bases from V and 7 from J, leaving 10 bases between them. There are 13 residues in the CDR3. Germline CDR1 reads SGHVS; CDR2 reads FNYEAQ. CDR3 residues: CASSSLEVGELFF. The CDR3 DNA is TGTGCCAGCAGCTCCCTTGAAGTCGGGGAGCTGTTTTTT.

The gene calls are TRBV4-1 and TRBJ2-3; D is unclear. The CDR3 runs to 13 residues. Trimming left V 3 bases short and J 2 bases short, with 6 bases between. Germline V CDR1 and CDR2: MGHRA, YSYEKL. Here the CDR3 DNA reads TGCGCCAGCAGCCACCCAAACACAGATACGCAGTATTTT. Amino acids: CASSHPNTDTQYF.

V usage is TRBV10-1 and J usage is TRBJ1-2, with D uncertain. Germline V lookup: CDR1 WNHNN, CDR2 SYGVQD (reference sequence). This CDR3 is built from 13 residues. Trimming stripped 0 bases from V and 8 bases from J, with 10 bases between. Here the CDR3 DNA reads TGCGCCAGCAGTGAGTCGGCCTACAGAGGCTACACCTTC. This codes for CASSESAYRGYTF.

This clone was found a few times. The J gene is TRBJ2-5, the V gene TRBV30; D is ambiguous. The V end was cut by 0 bases, the J end by 4 bases, with 6 bases between. Germline CDR1 GTSNPN, CDR2 SVGIG (reference sequence). The CDR3 length is 12 residues. The CDR3 loop reads CAWSVAGETQYF. CDR3 sequence (DNA): TGTGCCTGGAGTGTAGCCGGAGAGACCCAGTACTTC.

The rearrangement links TRBV4-3 to TRBJ2-2, with D unclear. Germline CDR1 reads LGHNA; CDR2 reads YSLEER. The ends were cut back, 0 bases at V and 6 bases at J, with 5 bases in the middle. This CDR3 has 13 amino acids. The CDR3 nucleotides read TGCGCCAGCAGCCAAGATTGGTCCGGGGAGCTGTTTTTT. It encodes CASSQDWSGELFF.

CDR3: CASSYGGSSSTDTQYF. The DNA for the CDR3 is TGCGCCAGCAGCTATGGCGGGAGCTCTAGCACAGATACGCAGTATTTT. The V call is TRBV5-1, the J call TRBJ2-3; 7 bases are shared with TRBD2. The germline V gene encodes CDR1 SGHRS and CDR2 YFSETQ. The CDR3 length is 16 residues. J gave up 0 bases and V 3 bases, and 7 bases lay outside the gene matches.

The chain recombines TRBV9 with TRBJ1-3; D is ambiguous. Trimming pared 1 base from V and 2 bases from J, leaving 7 bases between. There are 14 residues in the CDR3. Germline CDR1 and CDR2: SGDLS and YYNGEE. The CDR3 spells CASSVSTAGNTIYF. The CDR3, as DNA: TGTGCCAGCAGCGTATCCACGGCTGGAAACACCATATATTTT.

This rearrangement joins TRBV10-3 to TRBJ1-6; 9 bases are shared with TRBD1. The germline V gene encodes CDR1 ENHRY and CDR2 SYGVKD. This CDR3 spans 15 amino acids. V shed 3 bases and J 9 bases; nucleotides not matched to a gene: 6. CDR3 nucleotides: TGTGCCATCAGTGACGTCGGGACAGGGCCTTCACCCCTCCACTTT. Protein sequence: CAISDVGTGPSPLHF.

The chain is built from TRBV5-1 and TRBJ2-4, with D uncertain. CDR3 length: 15 residues. CDR1 and CDR2 from the germline V gene are SGHRS and YFSETQ. Trimming shortened V by 0 bases and J by 8 bases, and 15 bases separated the two germline ends. CDR3 in amino acids: CASSLDSLAVDIQYF. The CDR3 bases are TGCGCCAGCAGCTTGGACAGCCTGGCGGTGGACATTCAGTACTTC.

This chain joins TRBV29-1 and TRBJ1-1; D uncertain. The CDR3 has 13 amino acids. Germline V lookup: CDR1 SQVTM, CDR2 ANQGSEA. The V end was cut by 5 bases, the J end by 1 base, with 11 bases between. The CDR3 nucleotides read TGCAGCGTTACCGGGGAATGGAACACTGAAGCTTTCTTT. Its protein product is CSVTGEWNTEAFF.

The CDR3 DNA is TGCAGTGCTTACACAGATACGCAGTATTTT. Translating it yields CSAYTDTQYF. This rearrangement joins TRBV20-1 to TRBJ2-3; no reliable D call. The V gene lost 5 bases and the J gene lost 2 bases, with 2 bases spanning the gap. This CDR3 is built from 10 residues. CDR1 and CDR2 (germline): DFQATT, SNEGSKA (reference sequence).

The chain links TRBV9 to TRBJ1-2; no definite D call. The V gene's germline CDR1 is SGDLS and CDR2 YYNGEE. The CDR3 length is 14 residues. Trimming removed 0 bases from V and 3 bases from J, with 9 bases in between. The CDR3 region is CASSVDEGYYGYTF. In DNA, the CDR3 is TGTGCCAGCAGCGTAGACGAGGGTTACTATGGCTACACCTTC.

In DNA, the CDR3 is TGCGCCACCTCACTGGACAGGGGGCTAAACTATGGCTACACCTTC. This translates into CATSLDRGLNYGYTF. The chain combines TRBV4-1 with TRBJ1-2, with 11 bases fitting TRBD1. In germline, CDR1 is MGHRA, CDR2 YSYEKL. With V trimmed by 10 bases and J by 2 bases, 9 bases remained unmatched. The CDR3 is made up of 15 amino acids.

V and J are TRBV6-2 or TRBV6-3 and TRBJ1-6; D not resolved. The CDR3 extends over 13 amino acids. Germline values: CDR1 MNHEY, CDR2 SVGEGT. Between the trimmed V and J ends, which lost 2 bases and 7 bases, there was a span of 6 bases. The CDR3 region is CASSYMGNSPLHF. In DNA, the CDR3 is TGTGCCAGCAGTTACATGGGAAATTCACCCCTCCACTTT.

This rearrangement joins TRBV4-1 to TRBJ2-5, with a weak D call TRBD1 (6 bases). The germline gives CDR1 MGHRA, CDR2 YSYEKL. The V and J ends lost 3 bases and 2 bases respectively, with 16 bases between them. This CDR3 is 16 amino acids long. CDR3 nucleotide sequence: TGCGCCAGCAGCCAGCTTCCAGGGGAGAGGCAAGAGACCCAGTACTTC. Protein sequence: CASSQLPGERQETQYF.

The count of this clone is one. The chain couples TRBV7-9 to TRBJ2-7; 9 bases align to TRBD1. This CDR3 has 14 amino acids. With V trimmed by 0 bases and J by 3 bases, 0 bases remained unmatched. CDR1 is SEHNR, CDR2 FQNEAQ, per germline (reference sequence). CDR3 bases: TGTGCCAGCAGCTTAGCGGGACAGGGCTACGAGCAGTACTTC. It encodes CASSLAGQGYEQYF.

The genes are TRBV5-1 and TRBJ1-1; weak D call: TRBD1 (6 bases). Between the trimmed V and J ends, which lost 2 bases and 6 bases, there was a span of 14 bases. The germline gives CDR1 SGHRS, CDR2 YFSETQ. The CDR3 extends over 14 amino acids. This CDR3 reads CASSFREGVSEAFF. The CDR3 DNA is TGCGCCAGCAGCTTTCGCGAGGGGGTGTCTGAAGCTTTCTTT.

This chain links TRBV2 with TRBJ2-2, with D unclear. Germline V lookup: CDR1 SNHLY, CDR2 FYNNEI. The CDR3 contains 14 residues. The V end lost 7 bases, the J end lost 2 bases, and 11 bases lay between the germline ends. DNA for the CDR3: TGTGCCAGCATTCCTAACTTTAACACCGGGGAGCTGTTTTTT. It is translated as CASIPNFNTGELFF.

The V call is TRBV20-1, the J call TRBJ2-2, with TRBD2 identical over 8 bases. With V trimmed by 8 bases and J by 9 bases, 5 bases remained unmatched. In germline, CDR1 is DFQATT, CDR2 SNEGSKA (reference sequence). The CDR3 consists of 11 residues. The CDR3 loop reads CSFRGGRELFF. The CDR3 DNA reads as TGCAGTTTCCGCGGGGGGCGGGAGCTGTTTTTT.

This clone showed up just a few times. This chain joins TRBV5-1 and TRBJ1-6; D is possibly TRBD1 (5 bases). Germline CDR1 SGHRS, CDR2 YFSETQ. The ends were cut back, 3 bases at V and 8 bases at J, with 12 bases in the middle. The CDR3 runs to 14 residues. CDR3 nucleotides: TGCGCCAGCAGCTCCGGGGCCAGGGATTCACCCCTCCACTTT. It encodes CASSSGARDSPLHF.